The 7 T cell receptor beta chains listed next were all sequenced from one sample in a study of siplizumab effects on memory and regulatory T cells. Coculturing at 37°C lasted about six days for the mixed lymphocyte reaction cells. Profiled with immunoSEQ multiplex PCR; TCRdb holds only in-frame clones, not every one. This table has approximately 9,700 clones, more than 35% appearing once. These receptors have no identified antigens. The specimen sequenced was CFSE-low (dividing) CD8+ T cells sorted from an allogeneic mixed lymphocyte reaction. These receptors were taken from a human donor in good health; the cells came from an allogeneic mixed lymphocyte reaction.

The V call is TRBV6-6, the J call TRBJ2-3; no definite D call. Trimming left V 2 bases short and J 4 bases short, with 4 bases between. Germline CDR1 is MNHNY and CDR2 is SVGAGI (reference sequence). The CDR3 sequence is 12 residues long. CDR3 nucleotides: TGTGCCAGCAGTTACCTTGCAGATACGCAGTATTTT. Encoded protein: CASSYLADTQYF.

The CDR3 spells CASSGRQDTGELFF. CDR3 nucleotides: TGCGCCAGCTCTGGGAGACAGGACACCGGGGAGCTGTTTTTT. J is TRBJ2-2 and V is TRBV5-1, with D tentatively TRBD1 (6 bases). Germline CDR1 SGHRS, CDR2 YFSETQ. Between the trimmed V and J ends, which lost 7 bases and 3 bases, there was a span of 13 bases. The CDR3 is 14 residues long.

The chain recombines TRBV6-5 with TRBJ2-7; no reliable D call. This CDR3 comprises 13 residues. Germline assignment: CDR1 MNHEY and CDR2 SVGAGI. Trimming stripped 5 bases from V and 3 bases from J, with 11 bases between. CDR3 bases: TGTGCCAGCAGTCTTGGACCAGGCTACGAGCAGTACTTC. Amino acids: CASSLGPGYEQYF.

J is TRBJ2-5 and V is TRBV9; 8 bases fit TRBD2. Unmatched junction bases numbered 6, after V lost 3 bases and J lost 5 bases. Germline V gene sequence: CDR1 SGDLS, CDR2 YYNGEE. The CDR3 spans 14 residues. CDR3 DNA: TGTGCCAGCAGCGGAGCGGGGGCCGGGGAGACCCAGTACTTC. Translating gives CASSGAGAGETQYF.

Of note for this clone: The junction departs from germline at one end; a sequencing error may be responsible. The rearrangement joins TRBV5-1 to TRBJ1-1; D remains ambiguous. Germline CDR1 reads SGHRS; CDR2 reads YFSETQ. This CDR3 is 12 amino acids long. The CDR3 region has the DNA TGTGCCAGCAGCTTGGCCTTAGCTGAAGCTTTCTTT. Its protein is CASSLALAEAFF.

This clone was counted a few times. This chain connects TRBV6-5 to TRBJ2-7; D is unresolved. This CDR3 is 13 amino acids long. V lost 2 bases, J lost 3 bases, and 8 bases lay in between. Germline V lookup: CDR1 MNHEY, CDR2 SVGAGI. The CDR3 protein is CASSYGSGYEQYF. The CDR3 DNA is TGTGCCAGCAGTTACGGAAGTGGCTACGAGCAGTACTTC.

The chain couples TRBV6-1 to TRBJ2-5; D could derive from TRBD1 or TRBD2 (6 bases each). Germline lookup yields CDR1 MNHNS and CDR2 SASEGT. V was shortened by 8 bases and J by 0 bases, with 10 bases between the two germline ends. The CDR3 totals 13 residues. The CDR3 DNA is TGTGCCAGCCACAGGGACTACCAAGAGACCCAGTACTTC. Translated, it gives CASHRDYQETQYF.